This T cell receptor beta chain was profiled in a study of radiotherapy plus CTLA-4 blockade in lung cancer. Across the whole study: Objective responses were seen in around 17% of patients, disease control in 25% to 35%.

CDR1 is MDHEN and CDR2 is SYDVKM in the germline V gene. V was clipped by 7 bases and J by 0 bases; unmatched bases: 4. The CDR3 totals 16 residues. Study outcomes and limitations: After treatment with radiotherapy plus ipilimumab, TCR clones that came from the tumor expanded in blood.

Libraries were prepared by immunoSEQ multiplex PCR; TCRdb keeps only in-frame clonotypes and omits some of them. This table has some 64,000 clones, roughly three quarters appearing once. This clone was found once. Antigen: not known. The sequence was obtained from a human donor with non-small cell lung cancer whose response to radiotherapy plus ipilimumab could not be evaluated. Some clones in this sample may be carry-over from other donors' samples. This material consisted of peripheral blood, taken from a patient treated with radiotherapy plus ipilimumab. The chain joins TRBV28 to TRBJ2-1, with 12 bases identical to TRBD2. The CDR3 sequence: CASTQLAGGSYNEQFF. In DNA form, the CDR3 reads TGTGCCAGCACCCAACTAGCGGGGGGCTCCTACAATGAGCAGTTCTTC.